The 19 T cell receptor beta chains presented below share a single source sample, sequenced in a study of cytomegalovirus exposure and HLA in healthy donors. Method: immunoSEQ multiplex PCR; TCRdb's copy keeps in-frame clones and lacks some. The sample contains roughly 70,000 clones, around 97% of which appear only once. The sample consisted of PBMCs. The receptors derive from a woman younger than 35 in good health and CMV-seropositive.

This sequence joins TRBV9 and TRBJ2-5, with a tentative D call TRBD1 (6 bases). The CDR3 covers 15 residues. V lost 3 bases, J lost 5 bases, and 17 bases lay in between. CDR1 and CDR2 (germline): SGDLS, YYNGEE. CDR3 protein: CASSAHRVTGETQYF. In nucleotides, the CDR3 is TGTGCCAGCAGCGCCCACAGGGTAACGGGGGAGACCCAGTACTTC. The full variable domain, rest sourced from reference TRBV9 and TRBJ2-5, is DSGVTQTPKHLITATGQRVTLRCSPRSGDLSVYWYQQSLDQGLQFLIQYYNGEERAKGNILERFSAQQFPDLHSELNLSSLELGDSALYFCASSAHRVTGETQYFGPGTRLLVL.

This clone was observed once. V is TRBV14 and J is TRBJ2-7; TRBD1 might be the D (5 bases). The CDR3 is 13 residues long. The V and J ends lost 1 base and 3 bases respectively, with 7 bases between them. Germline-derived CDR1 and CDR2 are SGHDN and FVKESK. Written as DNA, the CDR3 is TGTGCCAGCAGCCAAGGACAGTACTACGAGCAGTACTTC. Protein: CASSQGQYYEQYF.

The chain couples TRBV7-3 to TRBJ2-3, with 13 bases fitting TRBD2. V lost 6 bases to trimming and J lost 6 bases; unmatched junction nucleotides: 9. CDR1 is SGHTA, CDR2 FQGTGA, per germline. There are 16 residues in the CDR3. The CDR3 coding sequence is TGTGCCAGCAGTTCCGGGACTAGCGGGACTTGGGATACGCAGTATTTT. Its translation: CASSSGTSGTWDTQYF.

The chain employs TRBV21-1 and TRBJ1-1. TRBV21-1 is a known pseudogene. The CDR3 sequence is 17 residues long. For the CDR3, the DNA is TGTGCCAGCAGCAAAAGTCGGTCGGGGGAGGAAGGCTATAGAGCTTTCTTT. Its protein product is CASSKSRSGEEGYRAFF.

This chain joins TRBV30 and TRBJ1-1, with 7 bases identical to TRBD1. V lost 7 bases, J lost 0 bases, and 8 bases stayed unmatched. CDR1 is GTSNPN and CDR2 is SVGIG in the germline V gene (reference sequence). The CDR3 length is 14 residues. CDR3 region: CAFTPGQLNTEAFF. The CDR3 DNA reads TGTGCCTTCACCCCGGGACAGTTGAACACTGAAGCTTTCTTT.

V gene TRBV28 combines with J gene TRBJ1-2, with 8 bases lining up with TRBD1. Looked up from germline, CDR1 is MDHEN and CDR2 is SYDVKM. This CDR3 has 14 residues. J gave up 6 bases and V 7 bases, and 10 bases lay outside the gene matches. The CDR3 region has the DNA TGTGCCAGCAAAGAGGGACAGGTTAAGAATGGCTACACCTTC. Amino acid sequence: CASKEGQVKNGYTF.

V usage is TRBV4-1 and J usage is TRBJ1-1; TRBD1 matches at 11 bases. There are 17 residues in the CDR3. The V and J ends lost 4 bases and 0 bases, in that order; junction bases with no gene match: 7. Per germline, CDR1 MGHRA and CDR2 YSYEKL. The CDR3 here is CASSPRDRGVMNTEAFF. As DNA, the CDR3 is TGCGCCAGCAGCCCGCGGGACAGGGGGGTAATGAACACTGAAGCTTTCTTT.

The rearrangement links TRBV28 to TRBJ1-5; 11 positions match TRBD1. From germline, CDR1 is MDHEN and CDR2 SYDVKM. The CDR3 length is 15 residues. With 6 bases clipped from V and 5 bases from J, the junction kept 6 bases outside the gene matches. CDR3 bases: TGTGCCAGCAGGTCCCCGGGACAGGGGGATCAGCCCCAGCATTTT. This encodes CASRSPGQGDQPQHF.

This clone was observed once. This chain connects TRBV15 to TRBJ1-3; unclear D gene. Germline CDR1 and CDR2: LNHNV and YYDKDF (reference sequence). The CDR3 sequence is 15 residues long. V lost 0 bases to trimming and J lost 4 bases, with 10 bases between them. DNA of the CDR3: TGTGCCACCAGCAGAGATCGAGGGCCCGGAAACACCATATATTTT. Translation: CATSRDRGPGNTIYF.

The rearrangement joins TRBV18 to TRBJ2-3; TRBD2 matches 8 bases. V was pared by 3 bases and J by 6 bases, with 8 bases of the junction left unmatched. The CDR3 runs 15 residues. In germline, CDR1 is KGHSH, CDR2 LQKENI. CDR3 amino acids: CASSPSGKNIDTQYF. CDR3 DNA sequence: TGTGCCAGCTCACCTAGCGGGAAGAATATCGATACGCAGTATTTT.

This clone was recorded once. The genes are TRBV6-4 and TRBJ2-1, with TRBD2 as a possible D gene (5 bases). Germline V gene data show CDR1 as MRHNA and CDR2 as SNTAGT. Deletions cut 4 bases from V and 5 bases from J, with 12 bases between. CDR3 length: 14 amino acids. CDR3 bases: TGTGCCAGCAGTGCCCGGGATACTCACAATGAGCAGTTCTTC. Residues: CASSARDTHNEQFF.

The chain carries TRBV5-6 and TRBJ1-5; perhaps TRBD1 as D (5 bases). This CDR3 is built from 17 residues. The V gene lost 1 base and the J gene lost 2 bases, with 16 bases spanning the gap. Germline loops: CDR1 SGHDT, CDR2 YYEEEE. CDR3 sequence: CASSLRQGRVGNQPQHF. In nucleotides, the CDR3 is TGTGCCAGCAGCTTGAGGCAGGGTCGGGTAGGCAATCAGCCCCAGCATTTT.

The rearrangement joins TRBV7-3 to TRBJ2-7; possible D gene TRBD1, 6 bases. Trimming pared 5 bases from V and 1 base from J, leaving 12 bases between. The CDR3 length is 14 residues. The germline V gene encodes CDR1 SGHTA and CDR2 FQGTGA. CDR3 sequence (DNA): TGTGCCAGCAGCCTCAACAGGGAGTCCTACGAGCAGTACTTC. This codes for CASSLNRESYEQYF.

The genes are TRBV5-6 and TRBJ2-1, with 9 nucleotides matching TRBD1. The CDR3 contains 15 residues. Per the germline V gene, CDR1 is SGHDT and CDR2 is YYEEEE. Germline trimming cut 0 bases from V and 6 bases from J; bases unmatched to any gene: 4. CDR3 loop: CASSLGQGVANEQFF. DNA of the CDR3: TGTGCCAGCAGCTTGGGACAGGGGGTCGCCAATGAGCAGTTCTTC.

The rearrangement links TRBV14 to TRBJ2-3; 10 bases are shared with TRBD1. The germline V gene encodes CDR1 SGHDN and CDR2 FVKESK. The CDR3 consists of 15 residues. Trimming took 5 bases from V and 4 from J; bases not matched to a gene: 6. The CDR3 is CASSDDRGLADTQYF. The CDR3 nucleotides are TGTGCCAGCAGCGACGACAGGGGGCTGGCAGATACGCAGTATTTT.

This clone was picked up one time. The V gene is TRBV6-6, the J gene TRBJ2-2, with 9 bases matching TRBD2. CDR1 is MNHNY, CDR2 SVGAGI, per germline (reference sequence). V lost 6 bases, J lost 7 bases, and 12 bases stayed unmatched. CDR3 length: 16 amino acids. In DNA, the CDR3 is TGTGCCAGCAGCCCGGATGGCGGGAGGGCCAGCGGGGAGCTGTTTTTT. It yields the protein CASSPDGGRASGELFF.

The J gene is TRBJ1-1, the V gene TRBV25-1; TRBD1 aligns across 7 bases. With 1 base clipped from V and 5 bases from J, the junction kept 7 bases outside the gene matches. Germline-derived CDR1 and CDR2 are MGHDK and SYGVNS. This CDR3 comprises 15 residues. This CDR3 is CASSELGPGGTEAFF. The CDR3 DNA reads as TGTGCCAGCAGTGAATTAGGGCCAGGGGGGACTGAAGCTTTCTTT.

The chain recombines TRBV19 with TRBJ2-2, with TRBD2 matching 13 bases. The CDR3 extends over 18 amino acids. V gave up 4 bases and J gave up 6 bases; unmatched junction bases: 11. Germline CDR1 reads LNHDA; CDR2 reads SQIVND (reference sequence). CDR3 region: CASSTHGLAGEVPGELFF. The CDR3 nucleotides are TGTGCCAGTAGTACCCACGGACTAGCGGGAGAAGTGCCCGGGGAGCTGTTTTTT.

The genes are TRBV19 and TRBJ2-2, with 7 bases that match TRBD1. Trimming at V came to 1 base and at J to 2 bases, leaving 10 bases not matched to a gene. Germline-derived CDR1 and CDR2 are LNHDA and SQIVND (reference sequence). The CDR3 has 18 amino acids. The CDR3 coding sequence is TGTGCCAGTAGTATAGGGACCCCAGGGGGTCCTAACACCGGGGAGCTGTTTTTT. Its protein product is CASSIGTPGGPNTGELFF.